This T cell receptor (beta chain) was documented in a study of CD4+ T cells in melanoma. The assay was immunoSEQ multiplex PCR, and TCRdb's table has in-frame clones only and misses some. The repertoire holds approximately 110,000 clones, with roughly 90% as singletons. Trimming stripped 5 bases from V and 1 base from J, with 24 bases between. Germline-derived CDR1 and CDR2 are WNHNN and SYGVQD (reference sequence). This CDR3 comprises 20 residues. This clone was detected only once. The sequence derives from a human donor with melanoma. The sequenced sample consisted of peripheral blood. The V gene is TRBV10-1, the J gene TRBJ2-6; TRBD2 might be the D (6 bases). The CDR3 nucleotides are TGCGCCAGCAGTCGTTCTCTCGCGGGGAGAGGGGAGTCTGGGGCCAACGTCCTGACTTTC. This encodes CASSRSLAGRGESGANVLTF.